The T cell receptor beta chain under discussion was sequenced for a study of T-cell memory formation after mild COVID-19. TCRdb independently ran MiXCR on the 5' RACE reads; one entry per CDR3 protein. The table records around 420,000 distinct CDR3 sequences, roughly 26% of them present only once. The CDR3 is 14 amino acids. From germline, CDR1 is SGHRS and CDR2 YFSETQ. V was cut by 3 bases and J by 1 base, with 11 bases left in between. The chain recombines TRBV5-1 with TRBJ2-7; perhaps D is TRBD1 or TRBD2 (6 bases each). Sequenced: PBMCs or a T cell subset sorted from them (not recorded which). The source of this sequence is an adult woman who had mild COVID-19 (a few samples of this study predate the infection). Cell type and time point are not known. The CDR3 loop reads CASSSGGQSYEQYF. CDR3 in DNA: TGCGCCAGCAGCTCCGGGGGACAATCCTACGAGCAGTACTTC.